This entry is about one TCR beta chain. J gave up 5 bases and V 0 bases, and 8 bases lay outside the gene matches. The CDR3 extends over 16 amino acids. Germline V gene sequence: CDR1 SGHAT, CDR2 FQNNGV. This entry belongs to a study of T cell changes during pregnancy in multiple sclerosis. Profiling relied on immunoSEQ multiplex PCR, and the TCRdb table lists in-frame clones only, not all of them. The sample contains some 50,000 clones, 90% to 95% of which appear only once. Sequences were derived from CD4+ T cells from peripheral blood mononuclear cells, sampled in the second trimester of pregnancy. J is TRBJ1-1 and V is TRBV11-2; TRBD1 agrees at 8 bases. This TCR was sampled from a female donor with multiple sclerosis, enrolled in a pregnancy study. The CDR3 DNA sequence: TGTGCCAGCAGCTTAGATTATGCAGGGGGCGCGACTGAAGCTTTCTTT. Protein product: CASSLDYAGGATEAFF.